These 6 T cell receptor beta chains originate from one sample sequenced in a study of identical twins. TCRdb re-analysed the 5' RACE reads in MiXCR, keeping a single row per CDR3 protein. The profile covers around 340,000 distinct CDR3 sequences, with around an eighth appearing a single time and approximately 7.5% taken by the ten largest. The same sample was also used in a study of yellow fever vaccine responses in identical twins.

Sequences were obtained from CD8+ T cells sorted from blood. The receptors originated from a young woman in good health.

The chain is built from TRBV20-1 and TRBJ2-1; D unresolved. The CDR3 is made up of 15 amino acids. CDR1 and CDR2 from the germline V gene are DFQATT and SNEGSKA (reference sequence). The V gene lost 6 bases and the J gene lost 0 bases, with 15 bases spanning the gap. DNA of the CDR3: TGCAGTGCAATCACTCCGGGCCCCTCCTACAATGAGCAGTTCTTC. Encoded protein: CSAITPGPSYNEQFF.

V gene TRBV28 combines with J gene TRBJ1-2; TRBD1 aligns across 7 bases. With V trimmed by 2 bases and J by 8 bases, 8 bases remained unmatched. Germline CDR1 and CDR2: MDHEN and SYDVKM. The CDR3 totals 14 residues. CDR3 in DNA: TGTGCCAGCAGTTTAACCCCGACAGGGTTCGGCTACACCTTC. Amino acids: CASSLTPTGFGYTF.

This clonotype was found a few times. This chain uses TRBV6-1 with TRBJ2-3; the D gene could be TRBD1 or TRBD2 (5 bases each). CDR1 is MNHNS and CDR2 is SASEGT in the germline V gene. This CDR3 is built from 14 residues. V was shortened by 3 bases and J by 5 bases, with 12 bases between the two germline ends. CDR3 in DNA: TGTGCCAGCAGTGAGGTGGGGGTAATAGATACGCAGTATTTT. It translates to CASSEVGVIDTQYF.

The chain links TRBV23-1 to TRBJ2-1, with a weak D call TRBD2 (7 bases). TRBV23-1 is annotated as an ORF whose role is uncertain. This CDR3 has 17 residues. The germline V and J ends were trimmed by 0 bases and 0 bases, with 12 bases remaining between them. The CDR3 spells CASSQSSGGLSYNEQFF. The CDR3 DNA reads TGCGCCAGCAGTCAATCGTCGGGGGGCCTCTCCTACAATGAGCAGTTCTTC.

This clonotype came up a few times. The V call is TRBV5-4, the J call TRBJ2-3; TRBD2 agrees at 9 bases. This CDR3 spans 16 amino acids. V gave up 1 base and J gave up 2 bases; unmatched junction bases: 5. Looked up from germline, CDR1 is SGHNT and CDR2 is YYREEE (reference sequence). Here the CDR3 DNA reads TGTGCCAGCAGCTTGATCCCTAGCGGGATCACAGATACGCAGTATTTT. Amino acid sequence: CASSLIPSGITDTQYF.

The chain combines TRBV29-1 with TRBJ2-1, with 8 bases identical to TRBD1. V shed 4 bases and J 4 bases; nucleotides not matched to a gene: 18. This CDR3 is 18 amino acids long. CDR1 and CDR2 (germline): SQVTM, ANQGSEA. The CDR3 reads CSVVGRGPRWGSYNEQFF. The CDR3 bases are TGCAGCGTTGTTGGCAGGGGGCCCCGTTGGGGTTCTTACAATGAGCAGTTCTTC.